The 20 T cell receptor beta chains below all came from one sample that was sequenced in a study of cytotoxic CD8 clonotypes in ibrutinib-treated CLL. Only in-frame clones appear in the TCRdb table, and some are missing; sequencing was by immunoSEQ multiplex PCR. The table includes some 140,000 clones, about four fifths detected once. The specimen was PBMCs, collected after 12 months of ibrutinib treatment. These receptor sequences come from a human donor with chronic lymphocytic leukemia.

The V gene is TRBV7-2, the J gene TRBJ2-7; TRBD2 agrees at 16 bases. The CDR3 runs to 18 residues. The germline V gene has CDR1 SGHTA and CDR2 FQGNSA. Germline trimming cut 4 bases from V and 7 bases from J; bases unmatched to any gene: 13. Here the CDR3 reads CASSSGLAGGPLPREQYF. The CDR3 coding sequence is TGTGCCAGCAGCTCGGGACTAGCGGGAGGGCCTTTACCAAGGGAGCAGTACTTC.

This sequence joins TRBV10-3 and TRBJ2-1; D is unresolved. The CDR3 has 14 amino acids. Germline values: CDR1 ENHRY, CDR2 SYGVKD. V lost 8 bases to trimming and J lost 2 bases, with 13 bases between them. The chain's CDR3 is CAIDPQGAYNEQFF. For the CDR3, the DNA is TGTGCCATCGACCCTCAAGGAGCCTACAATGAGCAGTTCTTC.

This clone was observed once. J is TRBJ1-1 and V is TRBV11-2; 7 bases fit TRBD1. J gave up 0 bases and V 1 base, and 5 bases lay outside the gene matches. The CDR3 runs 16 residues. Germline loops: CDR1 SGHAT, CDR2 FQNNGV. CDR3 nucleotides: TGTGCCAGCAGCTTAGGGAAGACAGGGATGAACACTGAAGCTTTCTTT. Its protein product is CASSLGKTGMNTEAFF.

This CDR3 is CASSTTGGGSTGSYNEQFF. The DNA of the CDR3 is TGTGCCAGCAGCACGACAGGGGGCGGGAGTACCGGCTCCTACAATGAGCAGTTCTTC. The chain carries TRBV7-9 and TRBJ2-1; 10 positions match TRBD1. The CDR3 consists of 19 residues. Germline trimming cut 5 bases from V and 0 bases from J; bases unmatched to any gene: 13. Germline V CDR1 and CDR2: SEHNR, FQNEAQ (reference sequence). Complete variable domain (other parts from reference TRBV7-9 and TRBJ2-1): DTGVSQNPRHKITKRGQNVTFRCDPISEHNRLYWYRQTLGQGPEFLTYFQNEAQLEKSRLLSDRFSAERPKGSFSTLEIQRTEQGDSAMYLCASSTTGGGSTGSYNEQFFGPGTRLTVL.

The chain carries TRBV19 and TRBJ1-2; 7 bases are a match to TRBD1. The junction had 15 bases not matched to a gene; V was cut back by 7 bases and J by 7 bases. The germline V gene has CDR1 LNHDA and CDR2 SQIVND (reference sequence). The CDR3 contains 15 residues. The CDR3 region is CASTTFSGTAGGYTF. The CDR3 region has the DNA TGTGCCAGTACTACATTCTCCGGGACAGCCGGTGGCTACACCTTC.

The V and J genes are TRBV18 and TRBJ1-1; 7 bases map to TRBD1. Germline CDR1 KGHSH, CDR2 LQKENI. The CDR3 is 15 amino acids. V trimming: 4 bases; J trimming: 5 bases; junction bases outside the gene matches: 10. For the CDR3, the DNA is TGTGCCAGCTCACAAAGACAGGGAGGAGAAACTGAAGCTTTCTTT. Translated: CASSQRQGGETEAFF. The variable domain in full, completed from reference TRBV18 and TRBJ1-1, reads NAGVMQNPRHLVRRRGQEARLRCSPMKGHSHVYWYRQLPEEGLKFMVYLQKENIIDESGMPKERFSAEFPKEGPSILRIQQVVRGDSAAYFCASSQRQGGETEAFFGQGTRLTVV.

The chain uses TRBV7-2 and TRBJ2-7, with TRBD2 identical over 8 bases. CDR1 SGHTA and CDR2 FQGNSA come from the germline V gene. The CDR3 consists of 14 residues. V shed 8 bases and J 2 bases; nucleotides not matched to a gene: 8. CDR3 in DNA: TGTGCCAGCCGCCAACTGCGGGAGGCCTACGAGCAGTACTTC. Translated: CASRQLREAYEQYF.

The chain carries TRBV6-6 and TRBJ1-3; D not resolved. V shed 0 bases and J shed 2 bases, with 8 bases lying between them. The CDR3 runs to 15 residues. CDR1 and CDR2 (germline): MNHNY, SVGAGI (reference sequence). CDR3 loop: CASSYSSVTGNTIYF. The CDR3 DNA reads TGTGCCAGCAGTTACTCGTCTGTCACTGGAAACACCATATATTTT.

The chain combines TRBV28 with TRBJ2-5; 8 bases agree with TRBD2. The ends lost 2 bases at V and 4 bases at J; junction bases unmatched: 12. This CDR3 comprises 17 residues. From germline, CDR1 is MDHEN and CDR2 SYDVKM. The CDR3 loop is CASSLPGSAGGGETQYF. In nucleotides, the CDR3 is TGTGCCAGCAGTTTACCAGGGTCGGCGGGGGGAGGAGAGACCCAGTACTTC.

This rearrangement joins TRBV6-5 to TRBJ2-5, with a possible D match to TRBD2 (6 bases). CDR3 length equals 13 residues. Per germline, CDR1 MNHEY and CDR2 SVGAGI. Deletions cut 7 bases from V and 4 bases from J, with 13 bases between. CDR3: CASTLSRGETQYF. The DNA for the CDR3 is TGTGCCAGCACCCTTTCGCGGGGAGAGACCCAGTACTTC.

Turning to this clone: The junction shows a germline mismatch at one end, possibly a read error. The chain couples TRBV2 to TRBJ2-5, with TRBD1 matching 7 bases. The V gene's germline CDR1 is SNHLY and CDR2 FYNNEI. CDR3 size: 17 residues. CDR3 nucleotides: TGTGCCAGCCTATGGGGGAATAAGAGGGGGCTGAGAGAGGCCCAGTACTTC. Its translation: CASLWGNKRGLREAQYF.

The genes are TRBV4-3 and TRBJ2-7; the match to TRBD2 covers 11 bases. This CDR3 contains 15 residues. In germline, CDR1 is LGHNA, CDR2 YSLEER. V lost 4 bases and J lost 3; bases outside the gene matches: 5. The CDR3 here is CASSPFTSGSYEQYF. The CDR3 DNA reads as TGCGCCAGCAGCCCCTTTACTAGCGGGAGCTACGAGCAGTACTTC.

This clone was detected only once. V and J are TRBV7-2 and TRBJ2-5, with D maybe TRBD1 (6 bases). V was clipped by 1 base and J by 5 bases, with 11 bases between them. CDR1 and CDR2 from the germline V gene are SGHTA and FQGNSA. The CDR3 is 14 residues long. CDR3 DNA sequence: TGTGCCAGCAGCTTAGGTGGGGGCACGGAGACCCAGTACTTC. It is translated as CASSLGGGTETQYF.

V gene TRBV6-5 combines with J gene TRBJ1-2, with D unresolved. Per germline, CDR1 MNHEY and CDR2 SVGAGI. Trimming left V 5 bases short and J 0 bases short, with 10 bases between. This CDR3 region has 14 residues. As DNA, the CDR3 is TGTGCCAGCAGTGATCCCCCCTCTAACTATGGCTACACCTTC. It translates to CASSDPPSNYGYTF.

This clone qualifies as medium-sized. The chain couples TRBV11-2 to TRBJ2-7; TRBD1 or TRBD2 may be the D gene (5 bases each). V was cut by 7 bases and J by 5 bases, with 15 bases left in between. Per germline, CDR1 SGHAT and CDR2 FQNNGV. The length of the CDR3 is 13 residues. In DNA, the CDR3 is TGTGCCAGCACGAGGGGTGTCGGGAACGAGCAGTACTTC. Its protein is CASTRGVGNEQYF.

CDR3 sequence reads: CASSLVPGGQETQYF. The DNA for the CDR3 is TGTGCCAGCAGTTTAGTTCCGGGGGGGCAAGAGACCCAGTACTTC. The gene calls are TRBV27 and TRBJ2-5, with 8 nucleotides matching TRBD2. CDR3 size: 15 residues. The J segment lost 2 bases and the V segment lost 2 bases, leaving 4 bases of the junction unmatched. Germline CDR1 and CDR2: MNHEY and SMNVEV (reference sequence).

DNA for the CDR3: TGTGCCACCGCTTTGGGGGGGACATACAATGAGCAGTTCTTC. It encodes CATALGGTYNEQFF. The rearrangement joins TRBV19 to TRBJ2-1; possibly TRBD2 for D (7 bases). Germline V gene sequence: CDR1 LNHDA, CDR2 SQIVND (reference sequence). V lost 10 bases, J lost 4 bases, and 17 bases lay in between. The CDR3 sequence is 14 residues long.

This clone was seen only a few times. V and J are TRBV28 and TRBJ1-4, with a weak D call TRBD1 (6 bases). CDR1 is MDHEN and CDR2 is SYDVKM in the germline V gene. Trimming took 4 bases from V and 5 from J, leaving 11 bases between them. CDR3 size: 14 residues. CDR3 amino acids: CASSYFGQNEKLFF. The CDR3 coding sequence is TGTGCCAGCAGTTACTTCGGACAGAATGAAAAACTGTTTTTT.

The chain employs TRBV7-8 and TRBJ2-5; D perhaps matches TRBD1 (5 bases). The CDR3 has 14 residues. V was cut by 2 bases and J by 7 bases, with 14 bases left in between. The germline V gene encodes CDR1 SGHVS and CDR2 FQNEAQ. The DNA for the CDR3 is TGTGCCAGCAGCTTATCGGGCAGGGCGTGGACCCAGTACTTC. This encodes CASSLSGRAWTQYF.

This clone was detected only a few times. The chain couples TRBV2 to TRBJ2-5; the D is unclear. The germline V gene has CDR1 SNHLY and CDR2 FYNNEI. Trimming took off 6 bases at V and 5 bases at J, with 10 bases between the two ends. The CDR3 runs 12 residues. The CDR3, as DNA: TGTGCCAGCAGGGTGATAAGGGAGACCCAGTACTTC. Its protein is CASRVIRETQYF.